The 9 T cell receptor beta chains given below trace back to one sample, sequenced in a study of shared clonotypes between healthy human individuals. Assay: immunoSEQ multiplex PCR; the TCRdb copy retains only in-frame clones and omits some. The data contain 2 million to 3 million clones, around nine tenths of them singletons. The sample comprised naive CD4+ T cells sorted from blood. Subset defined: CD45RA+ positively selected. The receptor set was obtained from a man aged 18 to 30 in good health.

The chain employs TRBV12-5 and TRBJ1-2, with a possible D match to TRBD1 (6 bases). Trimming took off 7 bases at V and 2 bases at J, with 14 bases between the two ends. CDR3 length: 14 residues. CDR1 and CDR2 (germline): LGHNT, FRNRAP. This CDR3 reads CASASTGTNYGYTF. CDR3 nucleotide sequence: TGTGCTAGTGCATCGACAGGCACGAACTATGGCTACACCTTC.

The chain has TRBV28 and TRBJ2-5; a possible D gene is TRBD2 (5 bases). CDR3 length: 14 amino acids. Trimming shortened V by 5 bases and J by 5 bases, and 15 bases separated the two germline ends. CDR1 MDHEN and CDR2 SYDVKM come from the germline V gene. The CDR3 DNA follows: TGTGCCAGCAGTCCCAGGACTCTTGTGGAGACCCAGTACTTC. Amino acid sequence: CASSPRTLVETQYF.

This clone was counted a single time. The chain couples TRBV28 to TRBJ1-2, with D tentatively TRBD1 (5 bases). CDR1 is MDHEN, CDR2 SYDVKM, per germline. CDR3 length: 16 amino acids. V was clipped by 6 bases and J by 6 bases, with 23 bases between them. The DNA of the CDR3 is TGTGCCAGCAGCTCCCCCCCAGGGAAAATAGGCAATGGCTACACCTTC. It translates to CASSSPPGKIGNGYTF.

This chain joins TRBV29-1 and TRBJ2-1; 7 bases map to TRBD2. There are 14 residues in the CDR3. J lost 6 bases, V lost 4 bases, and 9 bases had no gene match. The V gene's germline CDR1 is SQVTM and CDR2 ANQGSEA. The DNA of the CDR3 is TGCAGCGTTGGGCAGACACTAGCGAGCAATGAGCAGTTCTTC. Translating gives CSVGQTLASNEQFF.

This CDR3 reads CASSAGASIRDTEAFF. The CDR3 DNA reads as TGTGCCAGCAGCGCCGGGGCCTCGATAAGGGACACTGAAGCTTTCTTT. The rearrangement uses TRBV9 and TRBJ1-1; tentative D call: TRBD1 (5 bases). From germline, CDR1 is SGDLS and CDR2 YYNGEE. V lost 3 bases and J 3 bases, leaving 18 bases between the germline ends. CDR3 length: 16 amino acids. The full variable domain, rest sourced from reference TRBV9 and TRBJ1-1, is DSGVTQTPKHLITATGQRVTLRCSPRSGDLSVYWYQQSLDQGLQFLIQYYNGEERAKGNILERFSAQQFPDLHSELNLSSLELGDSALYFCASSAGASIRDTEAFFGQGTRLTVV.

V and J are TRBV6-1 and TRBJ1-3; no clear D. This CDR3 contains 15 residues. Trimming shortened V by 7 bases and J by 0 bases, and 13 bases separated the two germline ends. Germline V CDR1 and CDR2: MNHNS, SASEGT. In DNA, the CDR3 is TGTGCCAGCAATCAAGTCCAGAGCTCTGGAAACACCATATATTTT. Its translation: CASNQVQSSGNTIYF.

This clone was picked up one time. This chain uses TRBV19 with TRBJ1-2; unclear D gene. V lost 10 bases to trimming and J lost 3 bases, with 12 bases between them. Germline V gives CDR1 LNHDA, CDR2 SQIVND (reference sequence). The CDR3 sequence is 12 residues long. This CDR3 is CATVSKDYGYTF. CDR3 nucleotides: TGTGCCACAGTTTCAAAAGACTATGGCTACACCTTC.

V and J are TRBV7-6 and TRBJ1-5; weak D call: TRBD1 (6 bases). Trimming took 4 bases from V and 5 from J, leaving 12 bases between them. The CDR3 contains 14 residues. Germline CDR1 reads SGHVS; CDR2 reads FNYEAQ. The CDR3 is CASSSSRGDQPQHF. CDR3 DNA: TGTGCCAGCAGCTCTTCAAGGGGGGATCAGCCCCAGCATTTT.

This clone was seen only a few times. In the same sample, other DNA sequences code for this CDR3. The V gene is TRBV7-8, the J gene TRBJ1-4; D is possibly TRBD1 (5 bases). This CDR3 spans 13 amino acids. Germline values: CDR1 SGHVS, CDR2 FQNEAQ. Trimming took 1 base from V and 8 from J, leaving 8 bases between them. CDR3: CASSLGGREKLFF. CDR3 in DNA: TGTGCCAGCAGCTTAGGGGGGAGAGAAAAACTGTTTTTT.